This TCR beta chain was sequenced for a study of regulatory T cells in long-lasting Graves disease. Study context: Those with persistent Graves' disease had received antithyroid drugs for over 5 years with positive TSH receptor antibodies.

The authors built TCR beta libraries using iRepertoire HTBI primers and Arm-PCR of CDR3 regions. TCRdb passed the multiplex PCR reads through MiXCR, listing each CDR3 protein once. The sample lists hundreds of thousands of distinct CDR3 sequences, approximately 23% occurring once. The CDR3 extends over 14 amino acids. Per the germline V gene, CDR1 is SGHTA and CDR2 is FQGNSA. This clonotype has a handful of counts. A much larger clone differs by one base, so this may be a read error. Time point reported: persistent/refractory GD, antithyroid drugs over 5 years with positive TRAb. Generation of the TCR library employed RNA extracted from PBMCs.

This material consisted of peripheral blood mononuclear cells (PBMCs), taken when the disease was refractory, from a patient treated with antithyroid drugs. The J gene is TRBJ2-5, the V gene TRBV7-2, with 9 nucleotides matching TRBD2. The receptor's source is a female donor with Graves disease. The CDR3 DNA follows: TGTGCCAACAGCTTAGCGGGGGCCGGAGAGACCCAGTACTTC. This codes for CANSLAGAGETQYF.